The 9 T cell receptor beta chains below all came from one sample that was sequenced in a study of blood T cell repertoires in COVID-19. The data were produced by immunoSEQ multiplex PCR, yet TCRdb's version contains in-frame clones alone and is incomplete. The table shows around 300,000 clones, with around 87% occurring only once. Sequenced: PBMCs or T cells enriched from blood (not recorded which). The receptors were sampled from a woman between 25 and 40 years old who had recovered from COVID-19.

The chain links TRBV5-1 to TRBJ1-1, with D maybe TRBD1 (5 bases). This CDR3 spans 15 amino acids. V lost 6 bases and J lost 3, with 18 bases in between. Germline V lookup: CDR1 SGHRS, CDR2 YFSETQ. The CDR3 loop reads CASTPAGEGYTEAFF. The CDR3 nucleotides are TGCGCCAGCACTCCGGCCGGGGAGGGGTACACTGAAGCTTTCTTT. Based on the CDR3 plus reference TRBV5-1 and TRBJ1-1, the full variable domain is KAGVTQTPRYLIKTRGQQVTLSCSPISGHRSVSWYQQTPGQGLQFLFEYFSETQRNKGNFPGRFSGRQFSNSRSEMNVSTLELGDSALYLCASTPAGEGYTEAFFGQGTRLTVV.

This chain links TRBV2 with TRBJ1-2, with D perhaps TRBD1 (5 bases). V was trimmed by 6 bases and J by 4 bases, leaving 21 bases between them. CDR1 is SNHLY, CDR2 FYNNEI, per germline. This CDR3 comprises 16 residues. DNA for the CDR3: TGTGCCAGCAGCGCGATCCAGGGTGTTCTGCTCTATGGCTACACCTTC. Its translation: CASSAIQGVLLYGYTF.

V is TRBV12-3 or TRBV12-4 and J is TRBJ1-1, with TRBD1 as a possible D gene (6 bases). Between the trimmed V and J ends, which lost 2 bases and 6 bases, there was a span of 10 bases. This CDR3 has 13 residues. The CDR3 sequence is CASSLIGGAEAFF. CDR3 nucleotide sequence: TGTGCCAGCAGTTTAATAGGGGGAGCTGAAGCTTTCTTT.

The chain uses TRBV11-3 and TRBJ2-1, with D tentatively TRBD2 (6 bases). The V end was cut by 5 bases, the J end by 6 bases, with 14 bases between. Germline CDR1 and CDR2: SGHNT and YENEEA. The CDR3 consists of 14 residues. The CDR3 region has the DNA TGTGCCAGCAGCCCCTTCCGGGGGAGCAATGAGCAGTTCTTC. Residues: CASSPFRGSNEQFF.

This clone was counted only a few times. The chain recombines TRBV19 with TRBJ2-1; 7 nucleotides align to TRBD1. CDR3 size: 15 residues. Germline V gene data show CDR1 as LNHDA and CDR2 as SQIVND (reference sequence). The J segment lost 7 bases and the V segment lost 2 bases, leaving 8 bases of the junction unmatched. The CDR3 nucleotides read TGTGCCAGTAGTATACAGGGGGATGTCTTTAATGAGCAGTTCTTC. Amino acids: CASSIQGDVFNEQFF.

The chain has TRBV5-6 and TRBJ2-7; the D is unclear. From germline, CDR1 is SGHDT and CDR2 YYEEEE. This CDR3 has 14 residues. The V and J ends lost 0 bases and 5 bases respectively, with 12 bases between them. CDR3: CASSLGLGLDEQYF. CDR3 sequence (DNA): TGTGCCAGCAGCTTGGGGCTAGGCCTTGACGAGCAGTACTTC.

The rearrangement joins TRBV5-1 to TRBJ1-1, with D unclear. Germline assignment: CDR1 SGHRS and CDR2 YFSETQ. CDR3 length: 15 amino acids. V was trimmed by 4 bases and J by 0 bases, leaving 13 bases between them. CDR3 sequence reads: CASSLTTLMNTEAFF. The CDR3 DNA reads TGCGCCAGCAGCCTAACGACACTGATGAACACTGAAGCTTTCTTT.

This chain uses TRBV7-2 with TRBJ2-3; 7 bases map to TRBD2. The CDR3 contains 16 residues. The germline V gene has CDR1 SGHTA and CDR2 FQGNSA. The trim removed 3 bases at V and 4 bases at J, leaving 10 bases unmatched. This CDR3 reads CASSLGLSGLADTQYF. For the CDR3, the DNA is TGTGCCAGCAGCTTGGGACTATCAGGATTGGCAGATACGCAGTATTTT.

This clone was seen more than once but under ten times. The CDR3 DNA reads TGTGCCAGCAGCTTAGATGTGGGGCGCAGCGGCTACACCTTC. Its translation: CASSLDVGRSGYTF. The rearrangement links TRBV7-9 to TRBJ1-2; possible D gene TRBD1, 5 bases. The germline V and J ends were trimmed by 1 base and 8 bases, with 14 bases remaining between them. Looked up from germline, CDR1 is SEHNR and CDR2 is FQNEAQ (reference sequence). The CDR3 loop spans 14 amino acids.